The 20 T cell receptor beta chains below all came from one sample that was sequenced in a study of blood T cell repertoires in COVID-19. Clones were sequenced by immunoSEQ multiplex PCR, and TCRdb holds only the in-frame ones, with some missing. The repertoire holds about 270,000 clones, with 65% to 90% as singletons. Sequencing was carried out using peripheral blood. The receptors stem from a woman aged 55-70 years with active or convalescent COVID-19.

This clone was found once. The chain carries TRBV11-2 and TRBJ2-6; 10 bases align to TRBD1. This CDR3 comprises 19 residues. Germline CDR1 and CDR2: SGHAT and FQNNGV. The junction had 11 bases not matched to a gene; V was cut back by 3 bases and J by 3 bases. The chain's CDR3 is CASSFTGTGAAIGANVLTF. The CDR3, as DNA: TGTGCCAGCAGCTTTACCGGGACAGGGGCCGCCATTGGGGCCAACGTCCTGACTTTC.

The V call is TRBV4-1, the J call TRBJ1-2; a weak D match, TRBD1 (6 bases). CDR1 and CDR2 (germline): MGHRA, YSYEKL. This CDR3 is built from 16 residues. With 7 bases removed from V and 3 bases from J, the gap between germline ends came to 21 bases. CDR3 sequence (DNA): TGCGCCAGCACGACGAGACCGGACAGCGACTACTATGGCTACACCTTC. Amino acid sequence: CASTTRPDSDYYGYTF.

The chain links TRBV5-5 to TRBJ2-3; 9 bases align to TRBD2. Trimming removed 5 bases from V and 2 bases from J; junction bases left unmatched: 12. Germline CDR1 and CDR2: SGHKS and YYEKEE (reference sequence). The CDR3 loop spans 17 amino acids. CDR3 amino acids: CASSFFLAGALTDTQYF. In DNA, the CDR3 is TGTGCCAGCAGTTTCTTTTTAGCGGGGGCACTCACAGATACGCAGTATTTT. Together with reference TRBV5-5 and TRBJ2-3, the CDR3 gives the full variable domain: DAGVTQSPTHLIKTRGQQVTLRCSPISGHKSVSWYQQVLGQGPQFIFQYYEKEERGRGNFPDRFSARQFPNYSSELNVNALLLGDSALYLCASSFFLAGALTDTQYFGPGTRLTVL.

The V and J genes are TRBV20-1 and TRBJ2-7, with TRBD2 as a possible D gene (6 bases). Per the germline V gene, CDR1 is DFQATT and CDR2 is SNEGSKA (reference sequence). This CDR3 region has 13 residues. V was cut by 3 bases and J by 3 bases, with 12 bases left in between. CDR3 in DNA: TGCAGTGCTAGTTCACTAGCAGACTACGAGCAGTACTTC. Protein: CSASSLADYEQYF.

The V and J genes are TRBV6-5 and TRBJ2-3, with 12 bases that match TRBD2. The V segment lost 8 bases and the J segment 4 bases; nucleotides outside the gene matches: 7. CDR1 MNHEY and CDR2 SVGAGI come from the germline V gene. The CDR3 contains 15 residues. The CDR3 loop reads CASSRTSGVADTQYF. The CDR3 bases are TGTGCCAGCTCACGGACTAGCGGGGTGGCAGATACGCAGTATTTT.

This clone was recorded only once. The V and J genes are TRBV4-1 and TRBJ2-1; D unresolved. This CDR3 contains 15 residues. Deletions cut 0 bases from V and 4 bases from J, with 10 bases between. CDR1 MGHRA and CDR2 YSYEKL come from the germline V gene. The chain's CDR3 is CASSQDPAGYNEQFF. The CDR3 DNA reads TGCGCCAGCAGCCAAGATCCGGCAGGTTACAATGAGCAGTTCTTC.

The V gene is TRBV7-9, the J gene TRBJ1-1, with D hard to call. Germline V gene sequence: CDR1 SEHNR, CDR2 FQNEAQ (reference sequence). This CDR3 contains 15 residues. Deletions cut 5 bases from V and 1 base from J, with 14 bases between. CDR3 sequence (DNA): TGTGCCAGCAGCCCCCTCGGTGGTAGGAACACTGAAGCTTTCTTT. Translation gives CASSPLGGRNTEAFF.

The chain combines TRBV3-1 (or the pseudogene TRBV3-2) with TRBJ2-5; D is perhaps TRBD2 (6 bases). The CDR3 is made up of 13 amino acids. Germline V gene lookup returns CDR1 LGHDT and CDR2 YNNKEL (reference sequence). The V end was cut by 8 bases, the J end by 1 base, with 11 bases between. The CDR3 DNA reads as TGTGCCAGCCGCGGGGACCCCCAAGAGACCCAGTACTTC. Amino acid sequence: CASRGDPQETQYF.

The chain has TRBV5-1 and TRBJ2-5, with 11 bases fitting TRBD2. CDR3 size: 18 residues. With 1 base clipped from V and 2 bases from J, the junction kept 10 bases outside the gene matches. Germline V gene lookup returns CDR1 SGHRS and CDR2 YFSETQ. The CDR3 DNA reads TGCGCCAGCAGCTTGCGGCTAGCGGGGGGCTTTACTCAAGAGACCCAGTACTTC. Translated, it gives CASSLRLAGGFTQETQYF.

This chain uses TRBV7-9 with TRBJ1-2; the match to TRBD1 covers 10 bases. J was trimmed by 2 bases and V by 1 base; bases with no gene match: 7. Germline V gene lookup returns CDR1 SEHNR and CDR2 FQNEAQ (reference sequence). The CDR3 totals 17 residues. The CDR3 loop reads CASSLGGTGVSNYGYTF. The CDR3 DNA reads as TGTGCCAGCAGCTTAGGTGGGACAGGGGTCTCGAACTATGGCTACACCTTC. Using reference TRBV7-9 and TRBJ1-2 for the parts outside the CDR3, the full variable domain is DTGVSQNPRHKITKRGQNVTFRCDPISEHNRLYWYRQTLGQGPEFLTYFQNEAQLEKSRLLSDRFSAERPKGSFSTLEIQRTEQGDSAMYLCASSLGGTGVSNYGYTFGSGTRLTVV.

This clone was seen more than once but under ten times. This chain joins TRBV7-6 and TRBJ2-1; the match to TRBD2 covers 12 bases. The CDR3 contains 15 residues. V shed 6 bases, J shed 7 bases, and the junction held 7 bases outside the gene matches. Germline loops: CDR1 SGHVS, CDR2 FNYEAQ. The CDR3 protein is CASSPSGGAKNEQFF. In nucleotides, the CDR3 is TGTGCCAGCAGTCCTAGCGGGGGGGCCAAGAATGAGCAGTTCTTC. The entire variable domain, with the rest obtained from reference TRBV7-6 and TRBJ2-1, is as follows: GAGVSQSPRYKVTKRGQDVALRCDPISGHVSLYWYRQALGQGPEFLTYFNYEAQQDKSGLPNDRFSAERPEGSISTLTIQRTEQRDSAMYRCASSPSGGAKNEQFFGPGTRLTVL.

The chain couples TRBV25-1 to TRBJ1-5; tentatively, D is TRBD1 (6 bases). The V end lost 4 bases, the J end lost 6 bases, and 16 bases lay between the germline ends. The CDR3 runs 15 residues. Germline assignment: CDR1 MGHDK and CDR2 SYGVNS. The CDR3 protein is CASSARDNIGQPQHF. The DNA of the CDR3 is TGTGCCAGCAGTGCCCGGGACAACATCGGTCAGCCCCAGCATTTT. Full variable domain (missing parts from reference TRBV25-1 and TRBJ1-5): EADIYQTPRYLVIGTGKKITLECSQTMGHDKMYWYQQDPGMELHLIHYSYGVNSTEKGDLSSESTVSRIRTEHFPLTLESARPSHTSQYLCASSARDNIGQPQHFGDGTRLSIL.

The J gene is TRBJ1-1, the V gene TRBV19; 7 bases fit TRBD1. Germline V gene sequence: CDR1 LNHDA, CDR2 SQIVND (reference sequence). V dropped 3 bases and J dropped 5; count of bases not matched to a gene: 12. The CDR3 is 16 residues long. The CDR3 loop is CASSIPSGQPATEAFF. In nucleotides, the CDR3 is TGTGCCAGTAGTATCCCATCGGGACAGCCTGCGACTGAAGCTTTCTTT.

The chain joins TRBV30 to TRBJ1-5; the D is unclear. There are 14 residues in the CDR3. The V end lost 0 bases, the J end lost 7 bases, and 13 bases lay between the germline ends. Germline V gives CDR1 GTSNPN, CDR2 SVGIG (reference sequence). Here the CDR3 reads CAWSVQLGSQPQHF. The CDR3 DNA sequence: TGTGCCTGGAGTGTACAGTTGGGGAGCCAGCCCCAGCATTTT.

In its sample, this clone was seen once. The V gene is TRBV12-3 or TRBV12-4, the J gene TRBJ1-1; D not resolved. The V end was cut by 3 bases, the J end by 4 bases, with 6 bases between. The CDR3 is made up of 12 amino acids. DNA for the CDR3: TGTGCCAGCAGTTTTCTCCGCACTGAAGCTTTCTTT. Its translation is CASSFLRTEAFF.

The J gene is TRBJ1-1, the V gene TRBV10-3, with TRBD1 matching 10 bases. V shed 7 bases and J 3 bases; nucleotides not matched to a gene: 8. This CDR3 region has 15 residues. Germline V gene data show CDR1 as ENHRY and CDR2 as SYGVKD. The chain's CDR3 is CAIKGGQGTDTEAFF. As DNA, the CDR3 is TGTGCCATCAAAGGGGGACAGGGGACGGACACTGAAGCTTTCTTT.

The gene calls are TRBV27 and TRBJ2-1, with 12 positions matching TRBD2. There are 15 residues in the CDR3. The germline V gene has CDR1 MNHEY and CDR2 SMNVEV (reference sequence). Germline trimming cut 5 bases from V and 7 bases from J; bases unmatched to any gene: 6. DNA for the CDR3: TGTGCCAGCAGTCCCGGACTAGCGGGGTTGAATGAGCAGTTCTTC. This gives the protein CASSPGLAGLNEQFF.

The chain is built from TRBV6-5 and TRBJ1-2, with 12 bases identical to TRBD1. The CDR3 is 14 residues long. Unmatched junction bases numbered 7, after V lost 6 bases and J lost 8 bases. Germline lookup yields CDR1 MNHEY and CDR2 SVGAGI. CDR3 amino acids: CASRGTGGSKGYTF. In DNA, the CDR3 is TGTGCCAGCAGGGGGACAGGGGGCTCGAAGGGCTACACCTTC.

The chain combines TRBV19 with TRBJ2-7, with D possibly matching TRBD2 (5 bases). V dropped 3 bases and J dropped 5 bases, with 14 bases sitting between them. The germline V gene encodes CDR1 LNHDA and CDR2 SQIVND (reference sequence). The length of the CDR3 is 14 residues. The CDR3 sequence: CASSILGNLDEQYF. The DNA of the CDR3 is TGTGCCAGTAGTATCCTCGGGAATTTAGACGAGCAGTACTTC.

V and J are TRBV19 and TRBJ1-1; D is perhaps TRBD1 (5 bases). The germline V gene encodes CDR1 LNHDA and CDR2 SQIVND (reference sequence). The CDR3 contains 16 residues. V lost 1 base to trimming and J lost 5 bases, with 17 bases between them. CDR3 loop: CASSIGALGGRTEAFF. For the CDR3, the DNA is TGTGCCAGTAGTATAGGGGCCTTGGGGGGGAGAACTGAAGCTTTCTTT.